This T cell receptor beta chain was sequenced in a study of blood T cell repertoires in COVID-19. Study as a whole: Whether acute or convalescent, the COVID-19 samples came from the United States, Italy and Spain. In each case, the material was cDNA or gDNA derived from T cells, B-cell-depleted T cells, or PBMCs.

This table comes from immunoSEQ multiplex PCR, and its TCRdb copy is limited to in-frame clones, with some not included. Of some 120,000 clones in the sample, roughly 79% are singletons; the top ten hold 10%. The sample was peripheral blood. This clonotype was obtained from a human donor in a cohort sampled during active COVID-19.

This CDR3 reads CASSEAGGWETQYF. The CDR3 bases are TGTGCCAGCAGTGAGGCAGGGGGTTGGGAGACCCAGTACTTC. The chain couples TRBV6-1 to TRBJ2-5, with 7 bases lining up with TRBD1. The CDR3 consists of 14 residues. V trimming: 3 bases; J trimming: 5 bases; junction bases outside the gene matches: 6. Germline assignment: CDR1 MNHNS and CDR2 SASEGT.